This TCR beta chain was identified during a study of T cells expressing NK-cell markers. From the 5' RACE reads, TCRdb lists one entry per CDR3 protein and no DNA. This sample contains fewer than 400,000 distinct CDR3 sequences. CDR3 length: 15 residues. In germline, CDR1 is SGHTA, CDR2 FQGTGA. Sequencing was performed on blood T cells: a sorted CD56 or NKG2C T cell subset, CD4+ or CD8+ T cells, or bulk PBMC T cells (not recorded which). The chain is built from TRBV7-3 and TRBJ2-1. The source is a man between 18 and 69 years old in good health. CDR3 sequence reads: CASSLKRVSVNEQFF.